This T cell receptor beta chain was captured by sequencing in a study of T-cell reconstitution after alpha-beta-depleted transplantation in children. A TCRbeta library incorporating unique molecular identifiers was prepared. MiXCR, applied by TCRdb to the PCR reads, yields one record per CDR3 protein. The sample gives approximately 420,000 distinct CDR3 sequences, about a tenth of which show up once; approximately 5% is in the top ten. This clonotype came up many times. The sequence came from a human donor who donated a stem cell graft to a child with acute myeloid leukemia. The specimen comprised PBMCs from the stem cell graft donor, sampled from the stem cell graft.

The DNA of the CDR3 is TGTGCCAGCAGTTTGGGACACATCAATGAGCAGTTCTTC. Translated, it gives CASSLGHINEQFF. The chain has TRBV27 and TRBJ2-1, with a possible D match to TRBD1 (6 bases). The germline gives CDR1 MNHEY, CDR2 SMNVEV (reference sequence). Trimming pared 3 bases from V and 6 bases from J, leaving 9 bases between. The length of the CDR3 is 13 residues.